Below, 25 T cell receptor beta chains from the same sample are listed, as sequenced in a study of OX40 agonist ivuxolimab in advanced cancers. The method behind the library was the immunoSEQ multiplex PCR assay. Drawn from immuneACCESS, this table holds only the in-frame rearrangements with V and J called that TCRdb kept. Clones are partly lost; checked studies trace under half to an unresolved V gene and leave the rest unexplained. This sample has under 85,000 clones in its table, and roughly 90% of those were observed once. The ten largest clones take up under 3.5% of the sample. The sample in question was CD4+ or CD8+ T cells sorted from blood, obtained in a trial of the OX40 agonist ivuxolimab. The receptors originated from an adult with an advanced solid tumor such as melanoma, head and neck, liver or kidney cancer.

The genes are TRBV14 and TRBJ2-5, with D perhaps being TRBD1 or TRBD2 (6 bases each). V lost 3 bases, J lost 7 bases, and 18 bases lay in between. CDR1 and CDR2 from the germline V gene are SGHDN and FVKESK. This CDR3 comprises 15 residues. Written as DNA, the CDR3 is TGTGCCAGCAGCCAGTGGGTCGGGGGCTTAGGGACCCAGTACTTC. It is translated as CASSQWVGGLGTQYF. Full variable domain (remainder filled in from reference TRBV14 and TRBJ2-5): EAGVTQFPSHSVIEKGQTVTLRCDPISGHDNLYWYRRVMGKEIKFLLHFVKESKQDESGMPNNRFLAERTGGTYSTLKVQPAELEDSGVYFCASSQWVGGLGTQYFGPGTRLLVL.

The rearrangement joins TRBV23-1 to TRBJ2-5; D remains ambiguous. TRBV23-1 is noted as an ORF with a role that remains uncertain. The CDR3 is made up of 15 amino acids. The V gene lost 0 bases and the J gene lost 5 bases, with 13 bases spanning the gap. Here the CDR3 DNA reads TGCGCCAGCAGTCAATCTTACCCGGCCCGGGAGACCCAGTACTTC. Translated: CASSQSYPARETQYF.

This clone was counted a single time. The rearrangement joins TRBV6-6 to TRBJ2-7; D possibly matches TRBD1 or TRBD2 (5 bases each). V was shortened by 6 bases and J by 7 bases, with 22 bases between the two germline ends. The CDR3 has 15 amino acids. The germline CDR1 and CDR2 sequences are MNHNY and SVGAGI (reference sequence). CDR3: CASRDPGTASGEQYF. In DNA, the CDR3 is TGTGCCAGCAGGGACCCCGGGACGGCTTCGGGTGAGCAGTACTTC.

This clone has only one observation. The rearrangement joins TRBV2 to TRBJ1-1; D uncertain. Looked up from germline, CDR1 is SNHLY and CDR2 is FYNNEI. This CDR3 comprises 12 residues. V gave up 7 bases and J gave up 1 base, with 7 bases separating them. The CDR3: CASTLSNTEAFF. Here the CDR3 DNA reads TGTGCCAGCACGCTCTCGAACACTGAAGCTTTCTTT.

This clone turned up a few times. This chain uses TRBV14 with TRBJ2-7; possible D gene TRBD2, 5 bases. Trimming cost V 4 bases and J 4 bases, with 8 bases left between them. The germline CDR1 and CDR2 sequences are SGHDN and FVKESK. CDR3 length: 12 residues. CDR3 in amino acids: CASSPTGYEQYF. CDR3 nucleotide sequence: TGTGCCAGCAGCCCCACGGGATACGAGCAGTACTTC.

J is TRBJ1-5 and V is TRBV5-5, with D perhaps TRBD1 (5 bases). The germline CDR1 and CDR2 sequences are SGHKS and YYEKEE (reference sequence). The length of the CDR3 is 17 residues. V lost 4 bases and J lost 8, with 25 bases in between. The CDR3 is CASSPHSPGLPPEPQHF. The CDR3 nucleotides are TGTGCCAGCAGCCCCCATTCCCCGGGACTACCACCGGAGCCCCAGCATTTT.

The chain recombines TRBV4-3 with TRBJ1-4; D might be TRBD1 (5 bases). V lost 1 base to trimming and J lost 7 bases, with 16 bases between them. This CDR3 region has 16 residues. Germline CDR1 reads LGHNA; CDR2 reads YSLEER. The chain's CDR3 is CASSQGHSGRGEKLFF. CDR3 DNA sequence: TGCGCCAGCAGCCAAGGTCACTCGGGGCGGGGTGAAAAACTGTTTTTT.

This chain joins TRBV28 and TRBJ2-2; possibly TRBD2 for D (5 bases). From germline, CDR1 is MDHEN and CDR2 SYDVKM. Trimming removed 8 bases from V and 0 bases from J, with 10 bases in between. CDR3 size: 14 residues. The CDR3 nucleotides are TGTGCCAGCCGCGTGGGAGCGAACACCGGGGAGCTGTTTTTT. This codes for CASRVGANTGELFF.

This rearrangement joins TRBV7-9 to TRBJ2-5; unclear D gene. The CDR3 extends over 10 amino acids. The germline gives CDR1 SEHNR, CDR2 FQNEAQ (reference sequence). V was shortened by 1 base and J by 6 bases, with 0 bases between the two germline ends. CDR3 residues: CASSLETQYF. The CDR3 DNA is TGTGCCAGCAGCTTAGAGACCCAGTACTTC.

This clone was detected only once. In DNA, the CDR3 is TGTGCCAGTAACGGGGGGATTAATGAAAAACTGTTTTTT. It specifies CASNGGINEKLFF. This chain joins TRBV19 and TRBJ1-4; D may be TRBD1 (5 bases). Germline CDR1 LNHDA, CDR2 SQIVND (reference sequence). The CDR3 is 13 amino acids. Trimming took off 7 bases at V and 4 bases at J, with 10 bases between the two ends.

In its sample, this clone was seen a few times. This rearrangement joins TRBV18 to TRBJ1-4, with no clear D. Trimming left V 2 bases short and J 7 bases short, with 11 bases between. CDR1 KGHSH and CDR2 LQKENI come from the germline V gene. There are 14 residues in the CDR3. CDR3 sequence: CASSPNGLAEKLFF. CDR3 bases: TGTGCCAGCTCACCAAACGGACTCGCTGAAAAACTGTTTTTT.

The chain carries TRBV5-1 and TRBJ2-5; D gene ambiguous. Trimming pared 0 bases from V and 1 base from J, leaving 7 bases between. This CDR3 is built from 14 residues. Germline V gene data show CDR1 as SGHRS and CDR2 as YFSETQ. The CDR3 bases are TGCGCCAGCAGCTTGGACCGGGTCCAAGAGACCCAGTACTTC. It is translated as CASSLDRVQETQYF.

This clone was seen just once. This rearrangement joins TRBV7-8 to TRBJ2-5; D perhaps matches TRBD2 (6 bases). Germline V gives CDR1 SGHVS, CDR2 FQNEAQ. The germline V and J ends were trimmed by 5 bases and 2 bases, with 15 bases remaining between them. The CDR3 length is 15 residues. DNA for the CDR3: TGTGCCAGCAGCGCCCTCTCAGGGACTCAAGAGACCCAGTACTTC. It translates to CASSALSGTQETQYF.

This chain links TRBV5-1 with TRBJ2-7; no clear D gene. V was cut by 4 bases and J by 3 bases, with 8 bases left in between. In germline, CDR1 is SGHRS, CDR2 YFSETQ. The CDR3 length is 12 residues. In nucleotides, the CDR3 is TGCGCCAGCAGCCGAGGTGGCTACGAGCAGTACTTC. This encodes CASSRGGYEQYF.

The chain is built from TRBV6-1 and TRBJ1-4, with D possibly matching TRBD1 (5 bases). V lost 4 bases, J lost 0 bases, and 9 bases lay in between. The length of the CDR3 is 15 residues. The germline gives CDR1 MNHNS, CDR2 SASEGT. The CDR3 region has the DNA TGTGCCAGCAGTGGTGGGGGGACAACTAATGAAAAACTGTTTTTT. It codes for CASSGGGTTNEKLFF.

The chain recombines TRBV6-1 with TRBJ2-7; D is unresolved. Germline CDR1 and CDR2: MNHNS and SASEGT. The length of the CDR3 is 14 residues. V lost 6 bases to trimming and J lost 1 base, with 13 bases between them. This CDR3 is CASSPRAPSYEQYF. CDR3 DNA sequence: TGTGCCAGCAGCCCTCGGGCGCCGTCCTACGAGCAGTACTTC.

This clone has just a few counts. The chain has TRBV6-5 and TRBJ1-1; no reliable D call. There are 16 residues in the CDR3. The V end lost 2 bases, the J end lost 1 base, and 14 bases lay between the germline ends. From germline, CDR1 is MNHEY and CDR2 SVGAGI. The CDR3 is CASSYLPTAPNTEAFF. CDR3 in DNA: TGTGCCAGCAGTTACCTCCCGACGGCCCCGAACACTGAAGCTTTCTTT.

This sequence joins TRBV7-9 and TRBJ1-1, with TRBD1 matching 7 bases. Germline V gene data show CDR1 as SEHNR and CDR2 as FQNEAQ (reference sequence). This CDR3 spans 13 amino acids. J lost 1 base, V lost 4 bases, and 0 bases had no gene match. The CDR3 loop is CASSWTGNTEAFF. CDR3 DNA: TGTGCCAGCAGCTGGACAGGGAACACTGAAGCTTTCTTT.

This clone has more than one count but fewer than ten. This chain connects TRBV4-3 to TRBJ2-5; D gene unclear. The ends were cut back, 0 bases at V and 5 bases at J, with 16 bases in the middle. The germline V gene has CDR1 LGHNA and CDR2 YSLEER. The CDR3 covers 16 residues. CDR3 region: CASSQDPHRFWETQYF. The CDR3 DNA is TGCGCCAGCAGCCAAGACCCCCATCGATTTTGGGAGACCCAGTACTTC.

DNA for the CDR3: TGTGCCAGCAGCGTCAGGGTAGCGCCCCGGGAGACCCAGTACTTC. The encoded protein is CASSVRVAPRETQYF. This chain links TRBV5-6 with TRBJ2-5; D assignment may be TRBD1 or TRBD2 (5 bases each). This CDR3 region has 15 residues. Germline loops: CDR1 SGHDT, CDR2 YYEEEE. V was clipped by 4 bases and J by 5 bases, with 18 bases between them.

The rearrangement links TRBV7-3 to TRBJ1-1, with a weak D call TRBD1 (6 bases). V shed 5 bases and J shed 4 bases, with 14 bases lying between them. Germline-derived CDR1 and CDR2 are SGHTA and FQGTGA. The CDR3 consists of 14 residues. CDR3 in amino acids: CASSPQGRGTEAFF. The CDR3, as DNA: TGTGCCAGCAGCCCCCAGGGGCGTGGCACTGAAGCTTTCTTT.

The chain couples TRBV30 to TRBJ1-2; TRBD1 aligns across 8 bases. The germline gives CDR1 GTSNPN, CDR2 SVGIG (reference sequence). CDR3 size: 12 residues. V dropped 5 bases and J dropped 8; count of bases not matched to a gene: 7. CDR3 coding DNA: TGTGCCTGGGGACAGGGCATTCTGGGCTACACCTTC. As protein: CAWGQGILGYTF.

V gene TRBV10-2 combines with J gene TRBJ2-2; a possible D gene is TRBD1 (6 bases). Deletions cut 6 bases from V and 4 bases from J, with 21 bases between. The germline CDR1 and CDR2 sequences are WSHSY and SAAADI. The CDR3 is 17 amino acids. The CDR3 DNA follows: TGCGCCAGCAGGGTTATGCTCGGGACACTTCTCACCGGGGAGCTGTTTTTT. It yields the protein CASRVMLGTLLTGELFF.

J is TRBJ2-7 and V is TRBV19; 9 bases match TRBD1. The CDR3 spans 14 residues. Germline CDR1 and CDR2: LNHDA and SQIVND (reference sequence). V lost 5 bases, J lost 5 bases, and 7 bases stayed unmatched. CDR3 bases: TGTGCCAGTAGTCTTAGGGACAGGGCCGACGAGCAGTACTTC. This codes for CASSLRDRADEQYF.

Here the CDR3 DNA reads TGTGCCAGCAGCGTAGGTGGAGGGGTGACCCAAGAGACCCAGTACTTC. As protein: CASSVGGGVTQETQYF. V is TRBV9 and J is TRBJ2-5, with a possible D match to TRBD2 (6 bases). V gave up 0 bases and J gave up 1 base, with 13 bases separating them. CDR3 length equals 16 residues. Germline V gene lookup returns CDR1 SGDLS and CDR2 YYNGEE.